The entry below gives a single T cell receptor beta chain sequence along with its context. The germline gives CDR1 SGHTS, CDR2 YDEGEE. Unmatched junction bases numbered 10, after V lost 5 bases and J lost 5 bases. This CDR3 region has 15 residues. The data originate from a study of blood T cell repertoires in COVID-19. Across the study: The origin of the acute and convalescent COVID-19 samples was the United States, Italy and Spain. PBMCs, B-cell-depleted T cells, or T cells were the source of the cDNA or gDNA that made up the material.

Authors' data handling: Quantification of nucleated cells was approximated via reference gene primer amplification. The method was immunoSEQ multiplex PCR; TCRdb's version includes in-frame clones alone and lacks a portion of them. V and J calls and clone size are as listed in that table; D and trimming were resolved from the DNA. The table includes more than 250,000 clones, approximately 85% detected once. The clonotype comes from a man aged 50-59 years with active or convalescent COVID-19. The V and J genes are TRBV5-8 and TRBJ1-1, with TRBD1 identical over 9 bases. The sequenced material came from peripheral blood. CDR3 loop: CASRVTGGYYTEAFF. The CDR3 nucleotides read TGTGCCAGCAGGGTGACAGGGGGGTATTATACTGAAGCTTTCTTT.